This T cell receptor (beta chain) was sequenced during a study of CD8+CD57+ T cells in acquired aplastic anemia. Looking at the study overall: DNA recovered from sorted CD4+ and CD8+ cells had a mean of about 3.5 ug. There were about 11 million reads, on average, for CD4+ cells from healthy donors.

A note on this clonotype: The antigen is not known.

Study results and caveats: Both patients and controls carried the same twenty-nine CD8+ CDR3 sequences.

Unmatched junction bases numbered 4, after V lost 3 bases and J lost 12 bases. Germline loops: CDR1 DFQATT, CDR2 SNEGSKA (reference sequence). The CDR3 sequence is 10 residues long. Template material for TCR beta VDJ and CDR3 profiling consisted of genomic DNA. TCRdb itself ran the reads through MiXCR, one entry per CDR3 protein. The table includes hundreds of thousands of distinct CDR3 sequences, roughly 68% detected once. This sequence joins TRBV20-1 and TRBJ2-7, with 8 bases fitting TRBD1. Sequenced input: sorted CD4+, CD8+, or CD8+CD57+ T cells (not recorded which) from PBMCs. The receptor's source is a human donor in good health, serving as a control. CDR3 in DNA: TGCAGTGCTAGCCGGGACAGGCTGTACTTC. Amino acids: CSASRDRLYF.